A single sample is the source of the 21 T cell receptor beta chains below, sequenced in a study of T cell responses to AZD1222 COVID-19 vaccine. Repertoires were generated with immunoSEQ multiplex PCR, while TCRdb's copy carries only in-frame clones and drops some. The table records 90,000 to 120,000 clones, about 86% of them present only once. Specimen: peripheral blood, collected on day 0 of AZD1222 vaccination. The receptor set was obtained from an adult in good health.

This clone was recorded a few times. The CDR3 is CASSVRQGNQPQHF. CDR3 in DNA: TGTGCCAGTAGTGTACGACAGGGTAATCAGCCCCAGCATTTT. The V gene is TRBV19, the J gene TRBJ1-5; 7 nucleotides match TRBD1. CDR3 length: 14 amino acids. CDR1 is LNHDA, CDR2 SQIVND, per germline (reference sequence). The junction had 5 bases not matched to a gene; V was cut back by 5 bases and J by 4 bases.

V usage is TRBV11-2 and J usage is TRBJ1-4; D may be TRBD1 (6 bases). This CDR3 has 14 amino acids. Trimming cost V 3 bases and J 7 bases, with 12 bases left between them. Germline loops: CDR1 SGHAT, CDR2 FQNNGV. The CDR3 protein is CASSFGGAGEKLFF. As DNA, the CDR3 is TGTGCCAGCAGCTTTGGGGGGGCTGGTGAAAAACTGTTTTTT.

The V and J genes are TRBV19 and TRBJ1-1, with D perhaps matching TRBD1 (5 bases). The CDR3 loop spans 13 amino acids. Germline assignment: CDR1 LNHDA and CDR2 SQIVND (reference sequence). The germline V and J ends were trimmed by 3 bases and 3 bases, with 8 bases remaining between them. The CDR3 bases are TGTGCCAGTAGTATCGGGGCGTACACTGAAGCTTTCTTT. Translation gives CASSIGAYTEAFF.

V gene TRBV29-1 combines with J gene TRBJ2-3; D possibly corresponds to TRBD1 (7 bases). Germline CDR1 and CDR2: SQVTM and ANQGSEA. V shed 8 bases and J shed 1 base, with 16 bases lying between them. This CDR3 region has 14 residues. The CDR3: CSIRGAARTDTQYF. The CDR3 DNA follows: TGCAGCATCAGGGGGGCCGCGCGCACAGATACGCAGTATTTT.

V usage is TRBV7-9 and J usage is TRBJ1-2; D unresolved. Germline V gene data show CDR1 as SEHNR and CDR2 as FQNEAQ (reference sequence). The CDR3 covers 15 residues. V dropped 4 bases and J dropped 3 bases, with 15 bases sitting between them. The CDR3 is CASSSPSVGYYGYTF. DNA of the CDR3: TGTGCCAGCAGCTCCCCCTCTGTGGGGTACTATGGCTACACCTTC.

The gene calls are TRBV19 and TRBJ2-5; TRBD1 aligns across 7 bases. Germline CDR1 is LNHDA and CDR2 is SQIVND (reference sequence). The V gene end was trimmed by 5 bases and the J gene end by 1 base; junction bases not matched to a gene: 1. The CDR3 totals 13 residues. CDR3 region: CASSGDSQETQYF. CDR3 DNA: TGTGCCAGTAGTGGGGACAGCCAAGAGACCCAGTACTTC.

This rearrangement joins TRBV19 to TRBJ1-4, with D tentatively TRBD1 (5 bases). The CDR3 extends over 13 amino acids. V dropped 7 bases and J dropped 10 bases, with 16 bases sitting between them. Looked up from germline, CDR1 is LNHDA and CDR2 is SQIVND (reference sequence). CDR3 in DNA: TGTGCCAGTACTCGGGGGATGGTTGGAAAACTGTTTTTT. It encodes CASTRGMVGKLFF.

The gene calls are TRBV10-3 and TRBJ2-1; D perhaps matches TRBD1 (6 bases). The V end lost 4 bases, the J end lost 8 bases, and 18 bases lay between the germline ends. Germline V CDR1 and CDR2: ENHRY, SYGVKD. This CDR3 region has 15 residues. In DNA form, the CDR3 reads TGTGCCATCAGTGGGGGGCAGGGTACAGCAGATGAGCAGTTCTTC. Translated, it gives CAISGGQGTADEQFF.

V is TRBV20-1 and J is TRBJ1-5; tentative D call: TRBD1 (5 bases). In germline, CDR1 is DFQATT, CDR2 SNEGSKA (reference sequence). Trimming shortened V by 3 bases and J by 7 bases, and 13 bases separated the two germline ends. The CDR3 extends over 13 amino acids. CDR3 protein: CSASEAGNQPQHF. For the CDR3, the DNA is TGCAGTGCTAGTGAGGCAGGGAACCAGCCCCAGCATTTT.

The chain joins TRBV5-1 to TRBJ1-6; 9 bases match TRBD1. There are 16 residues in the CDR3. After removal of 5 bases from V and 3 bases from J, the junction contained 6 bases not matched to a gene. CDR1 and CDR2 from the germline V gene are SGHRS and YFSETQ. CDR3 residues: CASRARTGVYNSPLHF. CDR3 coding DNA: TGCGCCAGCAGAGCCAGGACAGGGGTCTATAATTCACCCCTCCACTTT.

The chain has TRBV11-1 and TRBJ1-2, with D tentatively TRBD1 (5 bases). Germline V CDR1 and CDR2: SGHAT, FQDESV (reference sequence). This CDR3 region has 13 residues. Deletions cut 5 bases from V and 3 bases from J, with 10 bases between. CDR3 sequence: CASSQSGHYGYTF. As DNA, the CDR3 is TGTGCCAGCAGCCAATCGGGACACTATGGCTACACCTTC.

This sequence joins TRBV7-9 and TRBJ1-3; D is possibly TRBD1 (5 bases). The CDR3 contains 15 residues. Germline V gives CDR1 SEHNR, CDR2 FQNEAQ (reference sequence). Trimming took 5 bases from V and 3 from J, leaving 14 bases between them. CDR3 loop: CASSLGQGVGNTIYF. CDR3 bases: TGTGCCAGCAGCCTTGGGCAGGGAGTTGGAAACACCATATATTTT.

The chain couples TRBV11-2 to TRBJ1-6; D might be TRBD1 (5 bases). The CDR3 is made up of 16 amino acids. Germline loops: CDR1 SGHAT, CDR2 FQNNGV. The ends were cut back, 4 bases at V and 3 bases at J, with 13 bases in the middle. This CDR3 is CASSSLAQGYNSPLHF. CDR3 in DNA: TGTGCCAGCAGCTCCCTTGCGCAGGGCTATAATTCACCCCTCCACTTT.

The V call is TRBV7-8, the J call TRBJ1-1; D gene ambiguous. The V and J ends lost 5 bases and 0 bases respectively, with 7 bases between them. CDR3 size: 13 residues. Germline CDR1 SGHVS, CDR2 FQNEAQ. CDR3 bases: TGTGCCAGCAGCCCGACGGTGAACACTGAAGCTTTCTTT. Amino acid sequence: CASSPTVNTEAFF. The whole variable domain, remainder taken from reference TRBV7-8 and TRBJ1-1, is GAGVSQSPRYKVAKRGQDVALRCDPISGHVSLFWYQQALGQGPEFLTYFQNEAQLDKSGLPSDRFFAERPEGSVSTLKIQRTQQEDSAVYLCASSPTVNTEAFFGQGTRLTVV.

V and J are TRBV29-1 and TRBJ2-5; 7 bases are shared with TRBD2. This CDR3 has 14 amino acids. Germline lookup yields CDR1 SQVTM and CDR2 ANQGSEA. Unmatched junction bases numbered 12, after V lost 6 bases and J lost 5 bases. In nucleotides, the CDR3 is TGCAGCGTCGCCGCTAGCGGTCTGAGGGAGACCCAGTACTTC. This gives the protein CSVAASGLRETQYF. The entire variable domain, with the rest obtained from reference TRBV29-1 and TRBJ2-5, is as follows: SAVISQKPSRDICQRGTSLTIQCQVDSQVTMMFWYRQQPGQSLTLIATANQGSEATYESGFVIDKFPISRPNLTFSTLTVSNMSPEDSSIYLCSVAASGLRETQYFGPGTRLLVL.

The chain recombines TRBV6-6 with TRBJ1-5; D remains unclear. Between the trimmed V and J ends, which lost 8 bases and 0 bases, there was a span of 5 bases. The germline gives CDR1 MNHNY, CDR2 SVGAGI (reference sequence). This CDR3 contains 12 residues. The CDR3 is CASQDSNQPQHF. The CDR3 nucleotides are TGTGCCAGCCAGGATAGCAATCAGCCCCAGCATTTT.

This clone was counted a single time. This chain joins TRBV5-6 and TRBJ2-7, with D unresolved. CDR3 length equals 11 residues. V dropped 4 bases and J dropped 4 bases, with 6 bases sitting between them. In germline, CDR1 is SGHDT, CDR2 YYEEEE. CDR3 bases: TGTGCCAGCAGCCGAGAATACGAGCAGTACTTC. Its protein is CASSREYEQYF.

The V call is TRBV3-1 (or the pseudogene TRBV3-2), the J call TRBJ2-2, with TRBD2 identical over 7 bases. With V trimmed by 4 bases and J by 6 bases, 8 bases remained unmatched. Per germline, CDR1 LGHDT and CDR2 YNNKEL (reference sequence). The CDR3 consists of 15 residues. CDR3 sequence: CASSPREGRAGELFF. The CDR3 DNA is TGTGCCAGCAGCCCTCGAGAGGGGAGGGCCGGGGAGCTGTTTTTT.

In this sample, this clone turned up a few times. This rearrangement joins TRBV19 to TRBJ1-2; D remains ambiguous. This CDR3 comprises 14 residues. Trimming took 1 base from V and 10 from J, leaving 16 bases between them. The germline V gene has CDR1 LNHDA and CDR2 SQIVND (reference sequence). The CDR3 here is CASSIGTPPRDYTF. DNA for the CDR3: TGTGCCAGTAGTATAGGGACCCCGCCCCGGGACTACACCTTC.

The chain has TRBV7-8 and TRBJ1-4, with 9 positions matching TRBD1. The CDR3 totals 17 residues. CDR1 and CDR2 from the germline V gene are SGHVS and FQNEAQ. V was pared by 2 bases and J by 7 bases, with 11 bases of the junction left unmatched. Here the CDR3 reads CASSLRDLGQGIEKLFF. In nucleotides, the CDR3 is TGTGCCAGCAGCTTACGAGACTTGGGACAGGGTATTGAAAAACTGTTTTTT. Drawing the rest from reference TRBV7-8 and TRBJ1-4, the complete variable domain is GAGVSQSPRYKVAKRGQDVALRCDPISGHVSLFWYQQALGQGPEFLTYFQNEAQLDKSGLPSDRFFAERPEGSVSTLKIQRTQQEDSAVYLCASSLRDLGQGIEKLFFGSGTQLSVL.

The chain combines TRBV19 with TRBJ1-5; TRBD1 matches 7 bases. The germline gives CDR1 LNHDA, CDR2 SQIVND (reference sequence). V dropped 3 bases and J dropped 3; count of bases not matched to a gene: 2. The CDR3 extends over 14 amino acids. In nucleotides, the CDR3 is TGTGCCAGTAGTATTAGGGGGCACAATCAGCCCCAGCATTTT. Residues: CASSIRGHNQPQHF.